The clone carrying this T cell receptor beta chain came up many times. Its specificity is unknown. The sample belongs to a study of T cells in Graves' hyperthyroidism and ophthalmopathy. Researchers amplified the TCR beta CDR3 regions from RNA transcripts. In the first-round RT-PCR of the TCR CDR3, the HTBI primer set was used. MiXCR, applied by TCRdb to the multiplex PCR reads, yields one record per CDR3 protein. This table holds more than 450,000 distinct CDR3 sequences, just under 20% found once. Under 3 months was the duration of disease in ophthalmopathy patients, who also had a Clinical Activity Score of at least 3 and a NOSPECS grade of at least 4. Clinicians diagnosed patients from clinical symptoms, serum thyroxine and TRAb, thyroid ultrasound and orbital computed tomography. Trimming stripped 7 bases from V and 7 bases from J, with 11 bases between. Germline-derived CDR1 and CDR2 are SEHNR and FQNEAQ (reference sequence). The CDR3 extends over 12 amino acids.

Broader study findings: Ophthalmopathy was distinguished from stable hyperthyroidism by 13 V-J signatures. In blood, most of the thyroid clonotypes expanded above 0.001 were also present.

The sequenced sample was blood. V and J are TRBV7-9 and TRBJ2-1; D is ambiguous. The receptor was isolated from a man aged 35 to 55 with Graves' ophthalmopathy. CDR3 amino acids: CASTGSENEQFF. The DNA of the CDR3 is TGTGCCAGCACCGGCAGCGAAAATGAGCAGTTCTTC.